The 7 T cell receptor beta chains in this list originate from one sample, sequenced in a study of blood T cell repertoires in COVID-19 (dated by TCRdb to 2019 to 2021). Receptors were amplified or captured by the immunoSEQ multiplex PCR assay. Here the immuneACCESS table is served through TCRdb, limited to in-frame sequences with V and J called. Missing clones are a known gap in these copies; in checked studies unresolved V genes cover under half, and the rest lacks a known reason. This sample gives about 210,000 clones in total; roughly 94% of them show up just once. Jointly, the top ten make up more than 0.95% of the sample. The specimen sequenced was peripheral blood. These receptors originate from a man younger than 45 with acute or convalescent COVID-19.

The CDR3 DNA is TGCAGCACCGGACAGGGAGGAGGAGAGACCCAGTACTTC. Its protein is CSTGQGGGETQYF. The chain is built from TRBV29-1 and TRBJ2-5; TRBD1 agrees at 8 bases. This CDR3 region has 13 residues. The germline CDR1 and CDR2 sequences are SQVTM and ANQGSEA. Germline trimming cut 8 bases from V and 4 bases from J; bases unmatched to any gene: 9.

The chain joins TRBV28 to TRBJ1-3, with D possibly matching TRBD1 (5 bases). This CDR3 contains 13 residues. Germline V gene data show CDR1 as MDHEN and CDR2 as SYDVKM. Trimming left V 4 bases short and J 7 bases short, with 11 bases between. Written as DNA, the CDR3 is TGTGCCAGCAGTTCCAGGGTGAGGAACACCATATATTTT. Translation: CASSSRVRNTIYF.

In nucleotides, the CDR3 is TGTGCCAGCAGTTACGGGGACAGCCCCTACGAGCAGTACTTC. Protein product: CASSYGDSPYEQYF. The V gene is TRBV6-5, the J gene TRBJ2-7; TRBD1 matches 7 bases. CDR1 and CDR2 from the germline V gene are MNHEY and SVGAGI. The V and J ends lost 2 bases and 2 bases, in that order; junction bases with no gene match: 3. The CDR3 contains 14 residues.

The chain uses TRBV7-8 and TRBJ1-1; 8 nucleotides align to TRBD1. This CDR3 is 20 amino acids long. CDR1 is SGHVS, CDR2 FQNEAQ, per germline. The J segment lost 0 bases and the V segment lost 0 bases, leaving 15 bases of the junction unmatched. The CDR3 sequence: CASSLAQFVIAGGLNTEAFF. The CDR3 DNA reads TGTGCCAGCAGCTTAGCGCAGTTCGTGATAGCAGGGGGCCTGAACACTGAAGCTTTCTTT.

DNA of the CDR3: TGTGCCAGCACTCAAAGCCGTTGGAACACTGAAGCTTTCTTT. Protein sequence: CASTQSRWNTEAFF. The rearrangement joins TRBV6-5 to TRBJ1-1; D remains unclear. Germline loops: CDR1 MNHEY, CDR2 SVGAGI. Trimming took off 7 bases at V and 1 base at J, with 13 bases between the two ends. The CDR3 is 14 residues long.

The rearrangement joins TRBV9 to TRBJ2-7; 10 nucleotides match TRBD1. J was trimmed by 4 bases and V by 5 bases; bases with no gene match: 6. CDR1 is SGDLS and CDR2 is YYNGEE in the germline V gene. The CDR3 has 14 residues. The CDR3 nucleotides are TGTGCCAGCAGTAATACGGGACAGGGGTACGAGCAGTACTTC. Its protein is CASSNTGQGYEQYF.

The CDR3 sequence is CASSSTGSGELFF. The CDR3 bases are TGTGCCAGCAGCTCGACAGGGTCCGGGGAGCTGTTTTTT. The chain has TRBV7-3 and TRBJ2-2; 7 bases map to TRBD1. This CDR3 has 13 amino acids. Germline V lookup: CDR1 SGHTA, CDR2 FQGTGA. With 4 bases clipped from V and 6 bases from J, the junction kept 2 bases outside the gene matches.